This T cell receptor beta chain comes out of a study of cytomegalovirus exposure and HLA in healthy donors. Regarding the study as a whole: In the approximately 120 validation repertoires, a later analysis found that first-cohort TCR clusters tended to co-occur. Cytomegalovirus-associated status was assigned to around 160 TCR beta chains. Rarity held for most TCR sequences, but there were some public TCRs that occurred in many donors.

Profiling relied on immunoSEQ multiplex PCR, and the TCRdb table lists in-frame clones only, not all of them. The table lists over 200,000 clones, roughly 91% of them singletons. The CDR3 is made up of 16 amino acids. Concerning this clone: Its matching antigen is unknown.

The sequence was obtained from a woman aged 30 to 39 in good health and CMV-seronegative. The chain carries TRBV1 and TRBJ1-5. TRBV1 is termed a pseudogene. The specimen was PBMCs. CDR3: CTSSPTMGGAGQPQHF. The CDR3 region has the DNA TGCACCAGCAGCCCCACGATGGGGGGGGCGGGTCAGCCCCAGCATTTT.